This T cell receptor (beta chain) is drawn from a study of blood T cell repertoires in COVID-19. Germline CDR1 WNHNN, CDR2 SYGVQD (reference sequence). The CDR3 is 13 amino acids. V gave up 6 bases and J gave up 1 base, with 9 bases separating them. Sequencing was performed with immunoSEQ multiplex PCR; in TCRdb, only in-frame clones are kept and a portion is missing. Of roughly 250,000 clones in the sample, around 88% were seen once. The gene calls are TRBV10-1 and TRBJ1-1, with D maybe TRBD1 (6 bases). The sequence was obtained from a woman aged 40 to 49 with acute COVID-19. Specimen: PBMCs or T cells enriched from blood (not recorded which). The CDR3 DNA reads as TGCGCCAGCAGGGACAGCCAGAACACTGAAGCTTTCTTT. Its protein is CASRDSQNTEAFF.